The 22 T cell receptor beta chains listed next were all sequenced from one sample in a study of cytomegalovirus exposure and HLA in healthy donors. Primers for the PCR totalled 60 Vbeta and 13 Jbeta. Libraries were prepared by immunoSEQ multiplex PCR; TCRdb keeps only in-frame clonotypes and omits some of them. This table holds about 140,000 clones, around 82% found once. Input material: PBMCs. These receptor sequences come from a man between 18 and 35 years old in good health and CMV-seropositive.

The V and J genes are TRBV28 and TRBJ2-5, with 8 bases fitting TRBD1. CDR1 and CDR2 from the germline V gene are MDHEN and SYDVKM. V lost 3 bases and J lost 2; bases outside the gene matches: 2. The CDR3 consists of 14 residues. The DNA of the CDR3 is TGTGCCAGCAGTTTTGGGGACAGGCAAGAGACCCAGTACTTC. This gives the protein CASSFGDRQETQYF.

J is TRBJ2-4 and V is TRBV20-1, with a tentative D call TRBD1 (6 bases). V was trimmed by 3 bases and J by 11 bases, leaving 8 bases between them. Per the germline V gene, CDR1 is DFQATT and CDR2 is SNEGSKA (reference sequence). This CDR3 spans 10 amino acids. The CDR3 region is CSARGTFQYF. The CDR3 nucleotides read TGCAGTGCTAGGGGGACATTTCAGTACTTC.

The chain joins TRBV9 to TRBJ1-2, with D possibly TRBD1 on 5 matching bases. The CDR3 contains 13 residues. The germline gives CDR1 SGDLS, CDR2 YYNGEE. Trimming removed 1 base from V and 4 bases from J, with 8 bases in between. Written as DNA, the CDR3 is TGTGCCAGCAGCGTATCAGGGCCCTATGGCTACACCTTC. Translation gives CASSVSGPYGYTF.

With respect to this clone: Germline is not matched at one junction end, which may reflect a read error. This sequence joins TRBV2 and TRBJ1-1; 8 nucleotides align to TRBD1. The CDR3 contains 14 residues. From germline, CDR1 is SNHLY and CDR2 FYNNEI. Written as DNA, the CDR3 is TGTGCCAGCAGCGAAGACAGGGGTAGTACTGAAGCTTTCTTT. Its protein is CASSEDRGSTEAFF. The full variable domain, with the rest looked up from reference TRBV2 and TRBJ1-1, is EPEVTQTPSHQVTQMGQEVILRCVPISNHLYFYWYRQILGQKVEFLVSFYNNEISEKSEIFDDQFSVERPDGSNFTLKIRSTKLEDSAMYFCASSEDRGSTEAFFGQGTRLTVV.

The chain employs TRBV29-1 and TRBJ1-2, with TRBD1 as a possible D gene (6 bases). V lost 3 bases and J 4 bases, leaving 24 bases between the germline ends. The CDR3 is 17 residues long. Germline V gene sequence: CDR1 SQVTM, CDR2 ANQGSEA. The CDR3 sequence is CSVESLQGFSRTYGYTF. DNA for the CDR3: TGCAGCGTTGAGTCCTTACAGGGTTTTTCTAGAACCTATGGCTACACCTTC.

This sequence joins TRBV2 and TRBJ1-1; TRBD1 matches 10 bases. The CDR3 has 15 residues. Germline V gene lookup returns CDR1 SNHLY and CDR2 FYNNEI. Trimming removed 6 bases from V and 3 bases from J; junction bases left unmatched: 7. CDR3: CASSETGGLDTEAFF. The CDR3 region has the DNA TGTGCCAGCAGCGAGACAGGGGGCTTAGACACTGAAGCTTTCTTT.

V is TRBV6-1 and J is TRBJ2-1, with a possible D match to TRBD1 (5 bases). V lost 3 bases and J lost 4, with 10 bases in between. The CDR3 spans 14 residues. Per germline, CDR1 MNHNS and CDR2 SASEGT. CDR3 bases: TGTGCCAGCAGTGAGATTGGACAATACAATGAGCAGTTCTTC. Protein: CASSEIGQYNEQFF.

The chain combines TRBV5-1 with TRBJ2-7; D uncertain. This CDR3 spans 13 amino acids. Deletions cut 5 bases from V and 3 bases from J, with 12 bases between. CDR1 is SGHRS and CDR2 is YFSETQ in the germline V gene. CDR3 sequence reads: CASRVAGVYEQYF. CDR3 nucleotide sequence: TGCGCCAGCAGGGTGGCAGGCGTCTACGAGCAGTACTTC.

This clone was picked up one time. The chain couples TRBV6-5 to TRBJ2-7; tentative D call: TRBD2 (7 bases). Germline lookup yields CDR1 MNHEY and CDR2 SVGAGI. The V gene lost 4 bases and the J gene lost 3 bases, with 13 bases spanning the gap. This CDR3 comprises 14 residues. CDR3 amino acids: CASSWGGPVYEQYF. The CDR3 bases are TGTGCCAGCAGTTGGGGGGGCCCCGTCTACGAGCAGTACTTC.

This chain's CDR3 is CASSYGRGSGYTF. For the CDR3, the DNA is TGTGCCAGCAGTTATGGCAGGGGGTCTGGCTACACCTTC. The genes are TRBV6-5 and TRBJ1-2, with 7 nucleotides matching TRBD1. The CDR3 loop spans 13 amino acids. Germline CDR1 reads MNHEY; CDR2 reads SVGAGI. After removal of 3 bases from V and 7 bases from J, the junction contained 5 bases not matched to a gene.

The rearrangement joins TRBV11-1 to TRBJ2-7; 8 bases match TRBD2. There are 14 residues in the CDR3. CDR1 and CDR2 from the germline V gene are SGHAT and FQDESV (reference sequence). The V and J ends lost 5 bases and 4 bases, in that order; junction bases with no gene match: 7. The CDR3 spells CASSQRERVYEQYF. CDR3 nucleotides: TGTGCCAGCAGCCAGCGGGAGAGGGTGTACGAGCAGTACTTC.

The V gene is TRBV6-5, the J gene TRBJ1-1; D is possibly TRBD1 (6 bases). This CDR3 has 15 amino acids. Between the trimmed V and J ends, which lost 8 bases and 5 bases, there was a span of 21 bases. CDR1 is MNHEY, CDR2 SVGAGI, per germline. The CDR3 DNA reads TGTGCCAGCCTACCCCTGACAGGTGTTGGGACTGAAGCTTTCTTT. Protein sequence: CASLPLTGVGTEAFF.

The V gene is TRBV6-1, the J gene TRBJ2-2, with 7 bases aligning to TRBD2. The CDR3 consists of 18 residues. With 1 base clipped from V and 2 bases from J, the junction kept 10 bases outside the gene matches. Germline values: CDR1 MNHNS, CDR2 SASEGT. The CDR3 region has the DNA TGTGCCAGCAGTGAAGTAGGCTTCGGCGGGAGTAACACCGGGGAGCTGTTTTTT. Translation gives CASSEVGFGGSNTGELFF.

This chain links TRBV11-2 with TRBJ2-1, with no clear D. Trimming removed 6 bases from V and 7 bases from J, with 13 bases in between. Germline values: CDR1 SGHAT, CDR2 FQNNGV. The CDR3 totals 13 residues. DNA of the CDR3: TGTGCCAGCAGTCCGGTCTCGTTAAATGAGCAGTTCTTC. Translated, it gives CASSPVSLNEQFF.

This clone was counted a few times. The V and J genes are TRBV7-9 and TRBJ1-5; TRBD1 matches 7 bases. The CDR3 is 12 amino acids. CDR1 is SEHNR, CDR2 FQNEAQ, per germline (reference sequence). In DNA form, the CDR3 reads TGTGCAATAGGGGGCTACAATCAGCCCCAGCATTTT. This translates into CAIGGYNQPQHF.

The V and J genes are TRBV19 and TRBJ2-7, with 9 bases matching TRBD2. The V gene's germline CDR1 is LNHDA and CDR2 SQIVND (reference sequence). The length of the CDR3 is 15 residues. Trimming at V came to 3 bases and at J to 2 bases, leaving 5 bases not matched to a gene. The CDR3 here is CASSIGREGTYEQYF. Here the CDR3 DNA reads TGTGCCAGTAGTATTGGGCGGGAGGGGACCTACGAGCAGTACTTC.

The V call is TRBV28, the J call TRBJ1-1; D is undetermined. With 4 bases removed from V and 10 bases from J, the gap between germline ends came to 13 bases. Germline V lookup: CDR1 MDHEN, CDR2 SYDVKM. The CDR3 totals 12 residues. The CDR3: CASSSTFAGAFF. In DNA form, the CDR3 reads TGTGCCAGCAGTTCTACCTTTGCCGGAGCTTTCTTT.

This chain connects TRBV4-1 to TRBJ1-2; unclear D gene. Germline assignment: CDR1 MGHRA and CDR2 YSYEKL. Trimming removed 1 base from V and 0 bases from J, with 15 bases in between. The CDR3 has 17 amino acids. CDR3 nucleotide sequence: TGCGCCAGCAGCCAAGTCTCTGTGGGAGTTGCTAACTATGGCTACACCTTC. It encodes CASSQVSVGVANYGYTF.

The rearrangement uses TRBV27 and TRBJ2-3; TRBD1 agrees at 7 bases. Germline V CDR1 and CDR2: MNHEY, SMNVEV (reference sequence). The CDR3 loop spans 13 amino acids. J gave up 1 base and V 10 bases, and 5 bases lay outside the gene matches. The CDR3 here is CATFQGGTDTQYF. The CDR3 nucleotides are TGTGCCACGTTCCAGGGGGGCACAGATACGCAGTATTTT.

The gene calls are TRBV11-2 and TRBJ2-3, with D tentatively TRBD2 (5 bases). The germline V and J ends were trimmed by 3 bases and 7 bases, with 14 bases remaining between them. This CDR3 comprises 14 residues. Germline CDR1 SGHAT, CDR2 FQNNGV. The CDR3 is CASSLWTPSHTQYF. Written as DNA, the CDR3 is TGTGCCAGCAGCTTGTGGACTCCTTCTCATACGCAGTATTTT.

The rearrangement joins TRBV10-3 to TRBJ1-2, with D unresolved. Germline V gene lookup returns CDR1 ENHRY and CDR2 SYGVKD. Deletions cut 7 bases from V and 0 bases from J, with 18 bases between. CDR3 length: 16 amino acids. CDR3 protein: CAITREALRANYGYTF. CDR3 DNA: TGTGCCATCACGCGCGAAGCCCTCCGAGCTAACTATGGCTACACCTTC.

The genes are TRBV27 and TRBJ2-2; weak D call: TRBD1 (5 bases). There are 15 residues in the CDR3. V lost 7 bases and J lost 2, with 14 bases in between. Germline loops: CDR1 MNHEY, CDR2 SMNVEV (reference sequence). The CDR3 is CASKRHDRNTGELFF. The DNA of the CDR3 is TGTGCCAGCAAGAGACACGACAGAAACACCGGGGAGCTGTTTTTT.